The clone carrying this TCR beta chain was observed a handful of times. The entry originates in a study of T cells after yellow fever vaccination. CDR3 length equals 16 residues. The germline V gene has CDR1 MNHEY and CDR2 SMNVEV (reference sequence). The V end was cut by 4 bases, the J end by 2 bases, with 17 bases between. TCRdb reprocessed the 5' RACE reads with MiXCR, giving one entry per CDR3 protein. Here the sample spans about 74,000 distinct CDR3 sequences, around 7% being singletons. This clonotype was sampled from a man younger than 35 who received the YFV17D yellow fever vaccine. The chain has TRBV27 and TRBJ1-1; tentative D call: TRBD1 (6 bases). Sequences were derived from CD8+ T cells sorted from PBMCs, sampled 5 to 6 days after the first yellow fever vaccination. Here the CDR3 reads CASSSTDRSGNTEAFF. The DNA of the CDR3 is TGTGCCAGCAGTTCCACAGACAGGTCGGGCAACACTGAAGCTTTCTTT.